Each of the 2 T cell receptor beta chains below was sequenced from the same sample in a study of Ad26.COV2.S vaccination and SARS-CoV-2 variants. The treatment here: roughly 18 received Ad26.COV2.S at low or high dose, single or two shots; about 5 received placebo; per-sample allocation not given. Sampling took place 63 days after the first vaccine or placebo injection. This table comes from immunoSEQ multiplex PCR, and its TCRdb copy is limited to in-frame clones, with some not included. The repertoire holds roughly 400,000 clones, around 92% seen once, with about 1.7% in the top ten. This sample comprised peripheral blood, obtained in a trial of Ad26.COV2.S vaccine versus placebo. Receptor source: a person between 18 and 60 years old who received the Ad26.COV2.S COVID-19 vaccine or a placebo.

The gene calls are TRBV5-6 and TRBJ1-2; no clear D gene. Germline CDR1 is SGHDT and CDR2 is YYEEEE. V was trimmed by 0 bases and J by 0 bases, leaving 15 bases between them. The CDR3 loop spans 17 amino acids. The CDR3 protein is CASSLVRPTEANYGYTF. The DNA of the CDR3 is TGTGCCAGCAGCTTGGTCCGACCAACTGAAGCTAACTATGGCTACACCTTC.

V and J are TRBV29-1 and TRBJ2-7, with 11 bases identical to TRBD1. V lost 7 bases, J lost 9 bases, and 11 bases stayed unmatched. Germline V gives CDR1 SQVTM, CDR2 ANQGSEA. The CDR3 extends over 13 amino acids. The CDR3 loop reads CSAKSGTGGVQYF. CDR3 DNA: TGCAGCGCTAAATCCGGGACAGGGGGAGTGCAGTACTTC.